The 30 T cell receptor beta chains given below trace back to one sample, sequenced in a study of beta chain features in type 1 diabetes. cDNA synthesis used the whole RNA isolate, giving expressed TCRB sequences. TCRdb keeps only in-frame clones here, not all; method: immunoSEQ multiplex PCR. Among under 350,000 clones listed, 13% to 15% were seen once. These receptors have no known antigen. Overall study results and limits: Significant though moderate, a shortening of TCRB CDR3s appeared in all four CD4+ subsets of Type 1 diabetes patients.

Sequencing was performed on naive CD4+ T cells from blood. These TCRs come from a man aged 25-45 years with type 1 diabetes.

In its sample, this clone was seen a few times. This rearrangement joins TRBV6-1 to TRBJ2-2; D is uncertain. V lost 4 bases and J 6 bases, leaving 6 bases between the germline ends. The length of the CDR3 is 12 residues. Germline values: CDR1 MNHNS, CDR2 SASEGT. CDR3 bases: TGTGCCAGCAGTGTTCTATCCGGGGAGCTGTTTTTT. Residues: CASSVLSGELFF.

This clone occurred a few times. The CDR3 reads CASRASGSSYNEQFF. DNA for the CDR3: TGTGCCAGCAGGGCTAGCGGGAGCTCCTACAATGAGCAGTTCTTC. V gene TRBV6-4 combines with J gene TRBJ2-1; 10 bases are shared with TRBD2. The CDR3 has 15 residues. The V segment lost 6 bases and the J segment 0 bases; nucleotides outside the gene matches: 2. CDR1 MRHNA and CDR2 SNTAGT come from the germline V gene.

This clone was detected a few times. The genes are TRBV5-1 and TRBJ2-1; 11 bases line up with TRBD2. CDR3 length: 16 amino acids. Germline CDR1 and CDR2: SGHRS and YFSETQ. With V trimmed by 4 bases and J by 9 bases, 12 bases remained unmatched. In DNA, the CDR3 is TGCGCCAGCAGCCCCGGGACTAGCGGAGTTCGGGGTGAGCAGTTCTTC. It specifies CASSPGTSGVRGEQFF.

This clone was detected only a few times. V usage is TRBV2 and J usage is TRBJ2-5, with a possible D match to TRBD1 (5 bases). The end of the DNA fits TRBJ2-7 better, so the J call may be wrong. This CDR3 is built from 14 residues. CDR1 is SNHLY and CDR2 is FYNNEI in the germline V gene. The CDR3 region is CASSGQGRTYEQYF. In DNA, the CDR3 is TGTGCCAGCAGTGGCCAGGGTCGGACGTACGAGCAGTACTTC.

This rearrangement joins TRBV13 to TRBJ2-5; 10 bases line up with TRBD2. CDR1 and CDR2 (germline): PRHDT, FYEKMQ (reference sequence). The CDR3 length is 16 residues. The junction had 5 bases not matched to a gene; V was cut back by 0 bases and J by 4 bases. The CDR3 region is CASSLGLAGLRETQYF. In nucleotides, the CDR3 is TGTGCCAGCAGCTTAGGACTAGCGGGACTGCGAGAGACCCAGTACTTC.

This clone occurred a few times. The chain recombines TRBV28 with TRBJ2-7; TRBD1 agrees at 7 bases. The V and J ends lost 7 bases and 2 bases, in that order; junction bases with no gene match: 5. The CDR3 has 13 amino acids. The germline V gene has CDR1 MDHEN and CDR2 SYDVKM. CDR3 in amino acids: CASTSGQPYEQYF. CDR3 bases: TGTGCCAGCACTTCGGGACAGCCCTACGAGCAGTACTTC.

The sample holds a few counts of this clone. This chain links TRBV7-2 with TRBJ2-1; perhaps TRBD2 as D (6 bases). CDR3 length equals 14 residues. The ends were cut back, 3 bases at V and 3 bases at J, with 9 bases in the middle. Germline-derived CDR1 and CDR2 are SGHTA and FQGNSA. CDR3 coding DNA: TGTGCCAGCAGCTTGACGGGGGACTACAATGAGCAGTTCTTC. This gives the protein CASSLTGDYNEQFF.

V usage is TRBV11-1 and J usage is TRBJ2-1, with D possibly TRBD2 on 6 matching bases. V was pared by 6 bases and J by 0 bases, with 12 bases between. CDR3 length: 15 residues. The germline gives CDR1 SGHAT, CDR2 FQDESV (reference sequence). This CDR3 is CASRRGSSSYNEQFF. The CDR3 DNA reads TGTGCCAGCAGGCGGGGTTCCAGCTCCTACAATGAGCAGTTCTTC. Together with reference TRBV11-1 and TRBJ2-1, the CDR3 gives the full variable domain: EAEVAQSPRYKITEKSQAVAFWCDPISGHATLYWYRQILGQGPELLVQFQDESVVDDSQLPKDRFSAERLKGVDSTLKIQPAELGDSAMYLCASRRGSSSYNEQFFGPGTRLTVL.

The CDR3 loop is CASSYPARDQETQYF. CDR3 DNA: TGTGCCAGCAGTTACCCCGCCCGCGACCAAGAGACCCAGTACTTC. The genes are TRBV6-5 and TRBJ2-5, with no clear D. V lost 2 bases, J lost 0 bases, and 10 bases lay in between. CDR3 length: 15 amino acids. CDR1 and CDR2 (germline): MNHEY, SVGAGI.

The chain uses TRBV30 and TRBJ1-5; unclear D gene. The CDR3 length is 13 residues. Between the trimmed V and J ends, which lost 1 base and 1 base, there was a span of 5 bases. The germline gives CDR1 GTSNPN, CDR2 SVGIG (reference sequence). CDR3 sequence (DNA): TGTGCCTGGAGTGCTAGGAGCAATCAGCCCCAGCATTTT. It codes for CAWSARSNQPQHF.

The gene calls are TRBV5-1 and TRBJ2-2, with 9 bases lining up with TRBD1. The CDR3 sequence is 15 residues long. J was trimmed by 6 bases and V by 8 bases; bases with no gene match: 11. Germline lookup yields CDR1 SGHRS and CDR2 YFSETQ. This CDR3 is CARPGWTGDPGELFF. The DNA of the CDR3 is TGCGCCAGACCCGGGTGGACAGGGGATCCCGGGGAGCTGTTTTTT.

The J gene is TRBJ1-1, the V gene TRBV9, with a possible D match to TRBD1 (6 bases). In germline, CDR1 is SGDLS, CDR2 YYNGEE. This CDR3 is built from 13 residues. V was cut by 2 bases and J by 4 bases, with 9 bases left in between. CDR3 residues: CASSVQGFTEAFF. CDR3 DNA sequence: TGTGCCAGCAGCGTCCAGGGGTTCACTGAAGCTTTCTTT.

This clone was seen only a few times. This chain uses TRBV28 with TRBJ2-4, with a tentative D call TRBD1 (5 bases). V gave up 11 bases and J gave up 8 bases, with 22 bases separating them. The CDR3 runs to 14 residues. Germline values: CDR1 MDHEN, CDR2 SYDVKM. The CDR3 protein is CAGQDRYQGDIQYF. The CDR3 region has the DNA TGTGCCGGGCAGGACCGGTATCAGGGCGACATTCAGTACTTC.

The J gene is TRBJ2-5, the V gene TRBV15; 13 bases match TRBD2. Germline V CDR1 and CDR2: LNHNV, YYDKDF (reference sequence). This CDR3 has 19 residues. J gave up 5 bases and V 4 bases, and 16 bases lay outside the gene matches. Written as DNA, the CDR3 is TGTGCCACCAGCACTTACCCGACAACTAGCGGGAGGGGTAGGGAGACCCAGTACTTC. Protein: CATSTYPTTSGRGRETQYF.

In this sample, this clone turned up a few times. This chain uses TRBV10-3 with TRBJ2-5, with D possibly TRBD1 on 6 matching bases. V was cut by 6 bases and J by 4 bases, with 12 bases left in between. The germline CDR1 and CDR2 sequences are ENHRY and SYGVKD. The length of the CDR3 is 13 residues. The CDR3 here is CAIRSTGSETQYF. As DNA, the CDR3 is TGTGCCATCAGGAGTACAGGGTCAGAGACCCAGTACTTC.

The genes are TRBV6-6 and TRBJ1-4; weak D call: TRBD1 (5 bases). The CDR3 consists of 13 residues. V lost 2 bases and J lost 10, with 11 bases in between. The germline V gene encodes CDR1 MNHNY and CDR2 SVGAGI (reference sequence). This CDR3 is CASSYQGMGKLFF. CDR3 sequence (DNA): TGTGCCAGCAGTTACCAGGGTATGGGAAAACTGTTTTTT.

This clone showed up just a few times. The chain combines TRBV9 with TRBJ1-1; 10 bases fit TRBD1. Germline V gene lookup returns CDR1 SGDLS and CDR2 YYNGEE. This CDR3 has 16 amino acids. The V and J ends lost 4 bases and 3 bases, in that order; junction bases with no gene match: 9. The CDR3 sequence: CASSPRTGTGDTEAFF. For the CDR3, the DNA is TGTGCCAGCAGCCCCCGCACCGGGACAGGGGACACTGAAGCTTTCTTT.

The chain is built from TRBV9 and TRBJ2-6, with TRBD1 identical over 7 bases. The CDR3 sequence is 18 residues long. J was trimmed by 4 bases and V by 2 bases; bases with no gene match: 12. The germline gives CDR1 SGDLS, CDR2 YYNGEE. The DNA for the CDR3 is TGTGCCAGCAGCGTTGGCAGTCAGGGGGTGAGGGGGGCCAACGTCCTGACTTTC. Residues: CASSVGSQGVRGANVLTF. Full variable domain (outside the CDR3, taken from reference TRBV9 and TRBJ2-6): DSGVTQTPKHLITATGQRVTLRCSPRSGDLSVYWYQQSLDQGLQFLIQYYNGEERAKGNILERFSAQQFPDLHSELNLSSLELGDSALYFCASSVGSQGVRGANVLTFGAGSRLTVL.

The genes are TRBV2 and TRBJ2-5; 12 positions match TRBD2. The CDR3 loop spans 18 amino acids. The V gene end was trimmed by 6 bases and the J gene end by 3 bases; junction bases not matched to a gene: 14. Looked up from germline, CDR1 is SNHLY and CDR2 is FYNNEI. CDR3 protein: CASSRTSGMVNRKETQYF. The CDR3 DNA sequence: TGTGCCAGCAGCAGGACTAGCGGGATGGTTAATCGGAAAGAGACCCAGTACTTC.

This clone came up a few times. This chain uses TRBV28 with TRBJ2-1; 8 bases map to TRBD2. In germline, CDR1 is MDHEN, CDR2 SYDVKM. V gave up 10 bases and J gave up 6 bases; unmatched junction bases: 11. There are 14 residues in the CDR3. The CDR3 DNA is TGTGCCACGGGGGGGCGGGAGTTCTCCAATGAGCAGTTCTTC. This encodes CATGGREFSNEQFF.

There are a few counts of this clone. The V call is TRBV7-9, the J call TRBJ2-7, with TRBD2 identical over 8 bases. V shed 1 base, J shed 2 bases, and the junction held 4 bases outside the gene matches. CDR1 and CDR2 from the germline V gene are SEHNR and FQNEAQ (reference sequence). The CDR3 length is 15 residues. The chain's CDR3 is CASSLGLAGPYEQYF. The CDR3 bases are TGTGCCAGCAGCTTAGGGCTAGCGGGCCCCTACGAGCAGTACTTC. Supplemented by reference TRBV7-9 and TRBJ2-7, the full variable domain reads DTGVSQNPRHKITKRGQNVTFRCDPISEHNRLYWYRQTLGQGPEFLTYFQNEAQLEKSRLLSDRFSAERPKGSFSTLEIQRTEQGDSAMYLCASSLGLAGPYEQYFGPGTRLTVT.

This chain connects TRBV27 to TRBJ2-1; D remains unclear. V lost 5 bases, J lost 5 bases, and 10 bases lay in between. Germline V gene sequence: CDR1 MNHEY, CDR2 SMNVEV (reference sequence). This CDR3 region has 13 residues. The CDR3 loop reads CASSVVGDNEQFF. The CDR3 nucleotides are TGTGCCAGCAGTGTAGTTGGAGACAATGAGCAGTTCTTC.

A few counts support this clone. V gene TRBV15 combines with J gene TRBJ2-1; TRBD2 agrees at 12 bases. Losses at the gene ends were 0 bases for V and 5 bases for J; bases not matched to a gene: 8. The germline V gene has CDR1 LNHNV and CDR2 YYDKDF (reference sequence). The CDR3 totals 18 residues. DNA for the CDR3: TGTGCCACCAGCAGAGAACGACTAGCGGGAGTAGGAGACAATGAGCAGTTCTTC. Translating gives CATSRERLAGVGDNEQFF. The complete variable domain, with remaining parts taken from reference TRBV15 and TRBJ2-1, reads DAMVIQNPRYQVTQFGKPVTLSCSQTLNHNVMYWYQQKSSQAPKLLFHYYDKDFNNEADTPDNFQSRRPNTSFCFLDIRSPGLGDTAMYLCATSRERLAGVGDNEQFFGPGTRLTVL.

The rearrangement uses TRBV29-1 and TRBJ2-7; maybe TRBD1 (5 bases). This CDR3 comprises 13 residues. Germline values: CDR1 SQVTM, CDR2 ANQGSEA. The V gene lost 4 bases and the J gene lost 2 bases, with 12 bases spanning the gap. As DNA, the CDR3 is TGCAGCGTTGCTGGACACCTTACCTACGAGCAGTACTTC. It codes for CSVAGHLTYEQYF.

The chain links TRBV7-9 to TRBJ1-2; D gene ambiguous. The CDR3 is made up of 12 amino acids. Germline CDR1 is SEHNR and CDR2 is FQNEAQ (reference sequence). V lost 3 bases, J lost 6 bases, and 8 bases lay in between. Here the CDR3 DNA reads TGTGCCAGCAGCTTGAGCCAGGATGGCTACACCTTC. Its translation is CASSLSQDGYTF. The variable domain in full, completed from reference TRBV7-9 and TRBJ1-2, reads DTGVSQNPRHKITKRGQNVTFRCDPISEHNRLYWYRQTLGQGPEFLTYFQNEAQLEKSRLLSDRFSAERPKGSFSTLEIQRTEQGDSAMYLCASSLSQDGYTFGSGTRLTVV.

The chain recombines TRBV18 with TRBJ2-3; D is possibly TRBD2 (5 bases). Per the germline V gene, CDR1 is KGHSH and CDR2 is LQKENI. Trimming shortened V by 6 bases and J by 0 bases, and 13 bases separated the two germline ends. CDR3 length: 15 amino acids. CDR3 amino acids: CASSVNGVSTDTQYF. CDR3 DNA sequence: TGTGCCAGCTCTGTCAACGGGGTCAGCACAGATACGCAGTATTTT.

This clone occurred a few times. This chain connects TRBV5-6 to TRBJ2-2; 10 nucleotides line up with TRBD2. The V segment lost 1 base and the J segment 0 bases; nucleotides outside the gene matches: 9. This CDR3 comprises 19 residues. Germline assignment: CDR1 SGHDT and CDR2 YYEEEE. This CDR3 is CASSLNIRTSGANTGELFF. The CDR3 DNA reads as TGTGCCAGCAGCTTGAATATCAGGACTAGCGGCGCGAACACCGGGGAGCTGTTTTTT. The variable domain in full, completed from reference TRBV5-6 and TRBJ2-2, reads DAGVTQSPTHLIKTRGQQVTLRCSPKSGHDTVSWYQQALGQGPQFIFQYYEEEERQRGNFPDRFSGHQFPNYSSELNVNALLLGDSALYLCASSLNIRTSGANTGELFFGEGSRLTVL.

The J gene is TRBJ2-5, the V gene TRBV21-1; the tabulated D call, TRBD2, remains unverified against the DNA. TRBV21-1 is given as a pseudogene. The CDR3 is 16 residues long. CDR3 in DNA: TGTGCCAGCAGCAAATATATGAGAGAATTCCAAGAGACCCAGTACTTC. It yields the protein CASSKYMREFQETQYF.

To note about this clone: The same CDR3 arises from other DNA sequences in this sample as well. The gene calls are TRBV10-3 and TRBJ2-5, with D perhaps matching TRBD2 (5 bases). This CDR3 contains 12 residues. Germline CDR1 is ENHRY and CDR2 is SYGVKD. Trimming took 6 bases from V and 4 from J, leaving 9 bases between them. This CDR3 reads CAIRGGSETQYF. The CDR3 DNA follows: TGTGCCATCAGAGGAGGTTCAGAGACCCAGTACTTC.

This clone has only a few counts. This chain links TRBV5-4 with TRBJ2-5, with D possibly matching TRBD2 (6 bases). Germline lookup yields CDR1 SGHNT and CDR2 YYREEE (reference sequence). The ends were cut back, 2 bases at V and 4 bases at J, with 12 bases in the middle. The CDR3 contains 14 residues. The CDR3: CASSLLATTETQYF. As DNA, the CDR3 is TGTGCCAGCAGCTTACTAGCAACAACAGAGACCCAGTACTTC.